These 10 T cell receptor beta chains share one sample of origin, sequenced in a study of blood T cell repertoires in COVID-19. Assay used: immunoSEQ multiplex PCR; TCRdb lists only in-frame clones, some missing. The data contain about 320,000 clones, about 89% of them singletons. The sample consisted of PBMCs or T cells enriched from blood (not recorded which). The receptors were sampled from a man aged 60-69 years who had recovered from COVID-19.

V is TRBV5-1 and J is TRBJ1-5, with TRBD1 matching 8 bases. V was pared by 3 bases and J by 2 bases, with 4 bases of the junction left unmatched. CDR1 SGHRS and CDR2 YFSETQ come from the germline V gene. The CDR3 consists of 15 residues. The CDR3 is CASSSETGGNQPQHF. For the CDR3, the DNA is TGCGCCAGCAGCTCTGAGACAGGGGGCAATCAGCCCCAGCATTTT.

The genes are TRBV4-2 and TRBJ1-4, with D unclear. The V gene's germline CDR1 is LGHNA and CDR2 YNFKEQ. V lost 5 bases to trimming and J lost 6 bases, with 4 bases between them. The CDR3 covers 11 residues. The CDR3 loop is CASSSYEKLFF. CDR3 coding DNA: TGTGCCAGCAGCTCGTATGAAAAACTGTTTTTT.

The sample holds one count of this clone. The V gene is TRBV2, the J gene TRBJ2-6, with 10 bases matching TRBD1. CDR3 length equals 18 residues. V shed 7 bases, J shed 1 base, and the junction held 10 bases outside the gene matches. Germline values: CDR1 SNHLY, CDR2 FYNNEI. The CDR3 is CASKRRDRGTSGANVLTF. DNA of the CDR3: TGTGCCAGCAAGCGCCGGGACAGGGGTACTTCTGGGGCCAACGTCCTGACTTTC.

The chain links TRBV5-1 to TRBJ1-2, with 8 nucleotides matching TRBD1. Germline values: CDR1 SGHRS, CDR2 YFSETQ. V lost 4 bases and J lost 8; bases outside the gene matches: 16. The CDR3 loop spans 16 amino acids. This chain's CDR3 is CASSLGQGLTRVGYTF. As DNA, the CDR3 is TGCGCCAGCAGCCTAGGACAGGGACTTACGAGGGTAGGCTACACCTTC.

The chain recombines TRBV5-1 with TRBJ2-5; maybe TRBD1 (5 bases). V was shortened by 0 bases and J by 0 bases, with 6 bases between the two germline ends. In germline, CDR1 is SGHRS, CDR2 YFSETQ. This CDR3 spans 14 amino acids. The CDR3 region is CASSLGRDQETQYF. DNA of the CDR3: TGCGCCAGCAGCTTGGGCAGGGACCAAGAGACCCAGTACTTC.

The J gene is TRBJ1-1, the V gene TRBV28; TRBD1 aligns across 9 bases. Germline V gene sequence: CDR1 MDHEN, CDR2 SYDVKM. Trimming removed 7 bases from V and 3 bases from J; junction bases left unmatched: 12. This CDR3 is 16 amino acids long. The CDR3 here is CASKPGTGFYHTEAFF. The CDR3 DNA follows: TGTGCCAGCAAACCCGGGACAGGGTTTTATCACACTGAAGCTTTCTTT.

This rearrangement joins TRBV4-1 to TRBJ1-5; D perhaps matches TRBD1 (6 bases). CDR3 length: 16 amino acids. Germline loops: CDR1 MGHRA, CDR2 YSYEKL. The germline V and J ends were trimmed by 3 bases and 4 bases, with 16 bases remaining between them. In DNA, the CDR3 is TGCGCCAGCAGCCAGCTAGCCGGGACAACGAATCAGCCCCAGCATTTT. It codes for CASSQLAGTTNQPQHF.

This clone showed up just a few times. The chain recombines TRBV3-1 (or the pseudogene TRBV3-2) with TRBJ1-5; D is uncertain. Trimming took off 4 bases at V and 0 bases at J, with 7 bases between the two ends. From germline, CDR1 is LGHDT and CDR2 YNNKEL (reference sequence). This CDR3 contains 14 residues. The CDR3 loop is CASSRQYSNQPQHF. CDR3 DNA sequence: TGTGCCAGCAGCCGACAATATAGCAATCAGCCCCAGCATTTT.

CDR3 DNA: TGTGCCAGCAGACTGGGGGGTATGACTGGGGCCAACGTCCTGACTTTC. Residues: CASRLGGMTGANVLTF. V is TRBV28 and J is TRBJ2-6, with D possibly TRBD2 on 6 matching bases. The CDR3 is 16 amino acids. Per the germline V gene, CDR1 is MDHEN and CDR2 is SYDVKM. Trimming removed 6 bases at V and 2 bases at J, with 14 bases between. Variable domain in full (rest from reference TRBV28 and TRBJ2-6): DVKVTQSSRYLVKRTGEKVFLECVQDMDHENMFWYRQDPGLGLRLIYFSYDVKMKEKGDIPEGYSVSREKKERFSLILESASTNQTSMYLCASRLGGMTGANVLTFGAGSRLTVL.

The chain uses TRBV27 and TRBJ2-1; D remains unclear. V was pared by 4 bases and J by 7 bases, with 14 bases between. There are 14 residues in the CDR3. CDR1 is MNHEY and CDR2 is SMNVEV in the germline V gene (reference sequence). In DNA, the CDR3 is TGTGCCAGCAGTTCACCCCCCAGCGTTAATGAGCAGTTCTTC. As protein: CASSSPPSVNEQFF.